Listed below are T cell receptor beta chains from one sample, sequenced in a study of control samples from healthy donors and cancer patients. Produced via immunoSEQ multiplex PCR; TCRdb's table is partial and in-frame only. The data show about 55,000 clones, roughly 94% seen once. Sequenced: blood. The origin of the receptors is a man aged 25 to 40 in good health. Both conserved end residues are part of each CDR3. The D gene is left open where the match is weak. Size tells how often a clone was seen (once, few, many) or the class of an expanded clone, and some rows leave it out.

V: TRBV7-2
size: .
D: TRBD1
length: 16
J: TRBJ1-2
DNA: TGTGCCAGCAGCTTATATGGGGGGACAGCCATCTATGGCTACACCTTC
CDR3: CASSLYGGTAIYGYTF

V: TRBV2
size: .
D: .
length: 12
J: TRBJ2-7
DNA: TGTGCCAGCGGGGGGTTTTTGAACGAGCAGTACTTC
CDR3: CASGGFLNEQYF

V: TRBV7-9
size: .
D: .
length: 15
J: TRBJ2-4
DNA: TGTGCCAGCAGCTTAGTCCCGATGGCCAAAAACATTCAGTACTTC
CDR3: CASSLVPMAKNIQYF

V: TRBV28
size: .
D: .
length: 12
J: TRBJ1-1
DNA: TGTGCCAGCAGTTTGAGTTACACTGAAGCTTTCTTT
CDR3: CASSLSYTEAFF

V: TRBV4-2
size: .
D: TRBD2
length: 16
J: TRBJ2-1
DNA: TGTGCCAGCAGCCAAGGGACTAGCGGCCTATACAATGAGCAGTTCTTC
CDR3: CASSQGTSGLYNEQFF

V: TRBV27
size: .
D: .
length: 20
J: TRBJ2-3
DNA: TGTGCCAGCAGTTTAATCTGGGAGGCCGAGACCTTAGGGGCGGGAGATACGCAGTATTTT
CDR3: CASSLIWEAETLGAGDTQYF

V: TRBV9
size: .
D: TRBD2
length: 18
J: TRBJ2-1
DNA: TGTGCCAGCAGCGTAGAAGGTGGTCTAGCGGGAGGTGACAATGAGCAGTTCTTC
CDR3: CASSVEGGLAGGDNEQFF

V: TRBV2
size: .
D: TRBD1
length: 13
J: TRBJ1-4
DNA: TGTGCCAGCACCACAGGGGTGGGTGAAAAACTGTTTTTT
CDR3: CASTTGVGEKLFF

V: TRBV3-1/TRBV3-2
size: .
D: .
length: 14
J: TRBJ2-1
DNA: TGTGCCAGCAGCCAAGGTGTGACGTACAATGAGCAGTTCTTC
CDR3: CASSQGVTYNEQFF

V: TRBV19
size: .
D: TRBD2
length: 16
J: TRBJ2-7
DNA: TGTGCCAGTAGTCCCCGAGCGGGAGGGCTGACCTACGAGCAGTACTTC
CDR3: CASSPRAGGLTYEQYF

V: TRBV30
size: once
D: .
length: 12
J: TRBJ2-1
DNA: TGTGCCTGGGCGCTGTCCTACAATGAGCAGTTCTTC
CDR3: CAWALSYNEQFF

V: TRBV10-3
size: .
D: TRBD1
length: 13
J: TRBJ1-4
DNA: TGTGCCATCAGTGACAGGGGGGCCGAAAAACTGTTTTTT
CDR3: CAISDRGAEKLFF

V: TRBV15
size: .
D: TRBD1
length: 12
J: TRBJ1-1
DNA: TGTGCCACCAGGCCCTCTTCAGGGGGCGCTTTCTTT
CDR3: CATRPSSGGAFF

V: TRBV6-2/TRBV6-3
size: once
D: TRBD2
length: 17
J: TRBJ2-5
DNA: TGTGCCAGCAGCTCCGGGACTAGGTTTGGGCTTTGGGAGACCCAGTACTTC
CDR3: CASSSGTRFGLWETQYF

V: TRBV28
size: .
D: TRBD1
length: 14
J: TRBJ2-7
DNA: TGTGCCAGCAGGACGGGACAGGGTTTACGGGAGCAGTACTTC
CDR3: CASRTGQGLREQYF

V: TRBV7-6
size: .
D: TRBD1
length: 17
J: TRBJ1-3
DNA: TGTGCCAGCAGCTTAACAGACAGGGGCGGGCCTGGAAACACCATATATTTT
CDR3: CASSLTDRGGPGNTIYF

V: TRBV25-1
size: .
D: .
length: 16
J: TRBJ2-1
DNA: TGTGCCAGCAGTGGAACGGGCGCAAAGTCCTACAATGAGCAGTTCTTC
CDR3: CASSGTGAKSYNEQFF